This TCR beta chain was sequenced in a study of response to subunit inactivated influenza vaccine. MiXCR, run by TCRdb on the RT-PCR reads, gives a single entry per CDR3 protein. The repertoire has about 160,000 distinct CDR3 sequences, about a tenth of them found once; the top ten carry around 12%. The V gene's germline CDR1 is LGHNA and CDR2 YNFKEQ. The J segment lost 5 bases and the V segment lost 10 bases, leaving 12 bases of the junction unmatched. The CDR3 runs to 14 residues. Points from the study as a whole: Authors suggested few new T cells are recruited by each seasonal influenza vaccination.

Details on this clonotype: The target antigen is unknown.

J is TRBJ2-3 and V is TRBV4-2; 7 bases line up with TRBD1. Sample: non-naive T cells sorted from PBMCs, taken roughly 47 days after vaccination. This TCR came from a man in his forties or fifties who received an inactivated influenza vaccine. The CDR3 DNA sequence: TGTGCCATGGGCCCCGGGCAGGGGGAAGATACGCAGTATTTT. It specifies CAMGPGQGEDTQYF.